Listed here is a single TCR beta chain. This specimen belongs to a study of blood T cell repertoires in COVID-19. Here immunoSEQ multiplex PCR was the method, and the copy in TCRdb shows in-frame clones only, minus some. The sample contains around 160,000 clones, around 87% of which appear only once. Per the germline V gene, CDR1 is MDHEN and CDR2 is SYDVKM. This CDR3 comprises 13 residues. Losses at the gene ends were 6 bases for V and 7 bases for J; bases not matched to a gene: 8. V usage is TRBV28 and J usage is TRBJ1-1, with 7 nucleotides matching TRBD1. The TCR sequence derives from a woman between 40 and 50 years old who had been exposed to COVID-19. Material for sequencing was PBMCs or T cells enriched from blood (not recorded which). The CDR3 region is CASSPTGTVEAFF. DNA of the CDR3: TGTGCCAGCAGCCCGACCGGGACAGTTGAAGCTTTCTTT.